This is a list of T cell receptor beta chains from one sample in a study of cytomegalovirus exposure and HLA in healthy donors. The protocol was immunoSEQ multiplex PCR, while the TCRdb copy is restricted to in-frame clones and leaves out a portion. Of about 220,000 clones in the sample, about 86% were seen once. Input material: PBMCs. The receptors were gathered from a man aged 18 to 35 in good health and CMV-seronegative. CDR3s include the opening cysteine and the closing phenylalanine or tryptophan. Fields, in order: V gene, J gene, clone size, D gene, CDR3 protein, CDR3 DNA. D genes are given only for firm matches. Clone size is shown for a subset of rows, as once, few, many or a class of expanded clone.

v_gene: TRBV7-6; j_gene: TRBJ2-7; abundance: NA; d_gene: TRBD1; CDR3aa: CASSLPTTGGRSYEQYF; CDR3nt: TGTGCCAGCAGCTTGCCAACGACAGGGGGTAGGTCCTACGAGCAGTACTTC
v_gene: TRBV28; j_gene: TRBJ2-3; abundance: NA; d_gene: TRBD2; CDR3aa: CASSISSGVGDTQYF; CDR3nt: TGTGCCAGCAGTATATCAAGCGGGGTTGGAGATACGCAGTATTTT
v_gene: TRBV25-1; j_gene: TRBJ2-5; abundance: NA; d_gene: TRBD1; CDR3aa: CASSGDRKETQYF; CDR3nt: TGTGCCAGCAGTGGGGACAGGAAAGAGACCCAGTACTTC
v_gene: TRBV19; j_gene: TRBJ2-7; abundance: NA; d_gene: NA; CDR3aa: CASRGVAGRGEQYF; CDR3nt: TGTGCCAGTAGAGGGGTTGCGGGACGGGGCGAGCAGTACTTC
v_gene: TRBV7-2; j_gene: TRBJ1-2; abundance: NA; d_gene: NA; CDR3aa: CASSLREAGLHGYTF; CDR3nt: TGTGCCAGCAGCCTGAGGGAGGCGGGGCTTCATGGCTACACCTTC
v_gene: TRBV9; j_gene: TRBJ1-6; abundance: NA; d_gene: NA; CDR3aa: CASSVGSAGKNSPLHF; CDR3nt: TGTGCCAGCAGCGTAGGGTCAGCAGGGAAGAATTCACCCCTCCACTTT
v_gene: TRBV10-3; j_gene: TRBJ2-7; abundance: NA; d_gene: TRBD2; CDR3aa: CAIRGTSGGPYEQYF; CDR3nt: TGTGCCATCAGGGGGACTAGCGGGGGGCCCTACGAGCAGTACTTC
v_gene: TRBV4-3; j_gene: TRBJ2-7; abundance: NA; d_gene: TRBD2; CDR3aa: CASSPDHAGGLYEQYF; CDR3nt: TGCGCCAGCAGCCCAGACCATGCGGGAGGGCTCTACGAGCAGTACTTC
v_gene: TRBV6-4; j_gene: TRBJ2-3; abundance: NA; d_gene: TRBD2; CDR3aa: CASSLVAGSTDTQYF; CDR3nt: TGTGCCAGCAGTCTTGTAGCGGGAAGCACAGATACGCAGTATTTT
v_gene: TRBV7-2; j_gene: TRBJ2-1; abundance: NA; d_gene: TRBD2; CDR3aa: CASSPTTGLRYNEQFF; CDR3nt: TGTGCCAGCAGCCCAACTACGGGACTAAGATACAATGAGCAGTTCTTC
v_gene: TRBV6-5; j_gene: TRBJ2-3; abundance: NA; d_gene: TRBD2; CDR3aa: CASSSTSGGTDTQYF; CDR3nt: TGTGCCAGCAGTTCGACTAGCGGGGGCACAGATACGCAGTATTTT
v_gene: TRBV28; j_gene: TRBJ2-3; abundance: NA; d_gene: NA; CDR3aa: CASMPGELYTQYF; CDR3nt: TGTGCCAGCATGCCCGGGGAGCTCTATACGCAGTATTTT
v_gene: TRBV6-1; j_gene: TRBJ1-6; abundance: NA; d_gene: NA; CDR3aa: CASSEGQDNSPLHF; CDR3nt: TGTGCCAGCAGTGAAGGACAGGATAATTCACCCCTCCACTTT
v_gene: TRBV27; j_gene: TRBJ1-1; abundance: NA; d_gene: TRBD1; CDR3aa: CASSRNRGETEAFF; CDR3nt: TGTGCCAGCAGTAGGAACAGGGGAGAAACTGAAGCTTTCTTT
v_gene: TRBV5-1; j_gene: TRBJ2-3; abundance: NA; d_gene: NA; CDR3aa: CASSPGTASTDTQYF; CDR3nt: TGCGCCAGCAGCCCGGGGACTGCTAGCACAGATACGCAGTATTTT
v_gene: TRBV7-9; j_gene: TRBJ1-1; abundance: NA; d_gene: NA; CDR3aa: CASSLMPAEAFF; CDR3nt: TGTGCCAGCAGCTTAATGCCGGCTGAAGCTTTCTTT
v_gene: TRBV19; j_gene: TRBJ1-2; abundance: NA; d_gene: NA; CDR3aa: CASNRDTNYGYTF; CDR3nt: TGTGCCAGTAACAGGGACACCAACTATGGCTACACCTTC
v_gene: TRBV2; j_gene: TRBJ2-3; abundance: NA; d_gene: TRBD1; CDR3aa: CASKSGQGATDTQYF; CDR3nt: TGTGCCAGCAAATCGGGACAGGGGGCCACAGATACGCAGTATTTT
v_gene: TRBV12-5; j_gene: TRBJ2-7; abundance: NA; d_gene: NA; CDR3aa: CASGWGDRYEQYF; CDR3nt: TGTGCTAGTGGTTGGGGGGACCGCTACGAGCAGTACTTC
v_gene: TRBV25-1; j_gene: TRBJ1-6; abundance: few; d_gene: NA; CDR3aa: CASSDAGGNSPLHF; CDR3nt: TGTGCCAGCAGTGATGCAGGCGGGAATTCACCCCTCCACTTT
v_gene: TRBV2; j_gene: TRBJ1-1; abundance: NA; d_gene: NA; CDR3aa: CASSAQFEAFF; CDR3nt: TGTGCCAGCAGTGCCCAGTTTGAAGCTTTCTTT
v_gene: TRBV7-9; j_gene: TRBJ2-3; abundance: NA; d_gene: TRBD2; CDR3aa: CASRSGGGTDTQYF; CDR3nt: TGTGCCAGTCGGAGCGGGGGTGGCACAGATACGCAGTATTTT
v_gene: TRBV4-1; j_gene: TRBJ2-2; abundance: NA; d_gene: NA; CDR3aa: CASSRSTGELFF; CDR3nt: TGCGCCAGCAGCAGGAGCACCGGGGAGCTGTTTTTT
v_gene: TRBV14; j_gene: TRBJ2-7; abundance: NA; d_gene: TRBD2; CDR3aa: CASSQLSGLAGGSYEQYF; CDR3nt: TGTGCCAGCAGCCAGCTCTCTGGACTAGCGGGGGGAAGCTACGAGCAGTACTTC
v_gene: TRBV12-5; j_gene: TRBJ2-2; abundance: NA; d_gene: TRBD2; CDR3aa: CASGSGLANTGELFF; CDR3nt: TGTGCTAGTGGCTCGGGACTAGCCAACACCGGGGAGCTGTTTTTT